Presented here are 6 T cell receptor beta chains from one specimen sequenced in a study of regulatory T cells in long-lasting Graves disease. HTBI primers from iRepertoire and Arm-PCR of CDR3 regions yielded the TCR beta libraries. TCRdb reprocessed the multiplex PCR reads with MiXCR, giving one entry per CDR3 protein. The sample has 600,000 to 850,000 distinct CDR3 sequences; 25% to 35% are singletons. Noted time point: persistent/refractory GD, antithyroid drugs over 5 years with positive TRAb. PBMC RNA served as the TCR library source. The sample in question was peripheral blood mononuclear cells (PBMCs), obtained when the disease was refractory, from a patient treated with antithyroid drugs. Receptor source: a female donor with Graves disease.

The chain uses TRBV19 and TRBJ2-1; 7 bases agree with TRBD1. This CDR3 has 14 amino acids. Germline V gene data show CDR1 as LNHDA and CDR2 as SQIVND (reference sequence). J lost 4 bases, V lost 5 bases, and 5 bases had no gene match. CDR3 region: CASSFPGQYNEQFF. CDR3 sequence (DNA): TGTGCCAGTAGTTTCCCGGGACAGTACAATGAGCAGTTCTTC.

At least ten counts were recorded for this clonotype. Compared with germline, one end of the junction differs, possibly owing to a read error. The chain links TRBV6-1 to TRBJ1-5; tentatively, D is TRBD1 (6 bases). CDR3 length: 14 amino acids. The germline V gene encodes CDR1 MNHNS and CDR2 SASEGT. The CDR3 region has the DNA TGTGCCAGCAGTGAAGGGGGGGGCAGTCAGCCTCAGCATTTT. Residues: CASSEGGGSQPQHF.

The J gene is TRBJ2-6, the V gene TRBV2; 7 bases fit TRBD1. CDR3 length: 19 amino acids. From germline, CDR1 is SNHLY and CDR2 FYNNEI. V shed 10 bases, J shed 0 bases, and the junction held 18 bases outside the gene matches. Written as DNA, the CDR3 is TGTGCCACCATGGGGGTTACAGGGGCCAGAGGCTCTGGGGCCAACGTCCTGACTTTC. Amino acid sequence: CATMGVTGARGSGANVLTF. Supplemented by reference TRBV2 and TRBJ2-6, the full variable domain reads EPEVTQTPSHQVTQMGQEVILRCVPISNHLYFYWYRQILGQKVEFLVSFYNNEISEKSEIFDDQFSVERPDGSNFTLKIRSTKLEDSAMYFCATMGVTGARGSGANVLTFGAGSRLTVL.

This clonotype was observed a handful of times. This chain uses TRBV11-2 with TRBJ1-3, with a tentative D call TRBD1 (6 bases). This CDR3 comprises 14 residues. V lost 5 bases, J lost 4 bases, and 12 bases lay in between. Per the germline V gene, CDR1 is SGHAT and CDR2 is FQNNGV. DNA of the CDR3: TGTGCCAGCAGCAGGACAGATTACGGAAACACCATATATTTT. Protein product: CASSRTDYGNTIYF.

A note on this clonotype: This may stem from a read error, because a much larger clone lies one nucleotide away. CDR3 loop: CASSFMGQVNTEAFF. For the CDR3, the DNA is TGTGCCAGCAGCTTCATGGGACAGGTGAACACTGAAGCTTTCTTT. The chain carries TRBV7-2 and TRBJ1-1; 8 bases align to TRBD1. J gave up 0 bases and V 3 bases, and 3 bases lay outside the gene matches. The CDR3 contains 15 residues. The V gene's germline CDR1 is SGHTA and CDR2 FQGNSA.

The table lists this clonotype with a few counts. The chain is built from TRBV25-1 and TRBJ1-2; tentatively, D is TRBD1 (6 bases). Germline V CDR1 and CDR2: MGHDK, SYGVNS. The CDR3 has 13 amino acids. V dropped 7 bases and J dropped 4 bases, with 13 bases sitting between them. CDR3 loop: CASTEGEGYGYTF. The DNA of the CDR3 is TGTGCCAGCACCGAGGGGGAAGGCTATGGCTACACCTTC.